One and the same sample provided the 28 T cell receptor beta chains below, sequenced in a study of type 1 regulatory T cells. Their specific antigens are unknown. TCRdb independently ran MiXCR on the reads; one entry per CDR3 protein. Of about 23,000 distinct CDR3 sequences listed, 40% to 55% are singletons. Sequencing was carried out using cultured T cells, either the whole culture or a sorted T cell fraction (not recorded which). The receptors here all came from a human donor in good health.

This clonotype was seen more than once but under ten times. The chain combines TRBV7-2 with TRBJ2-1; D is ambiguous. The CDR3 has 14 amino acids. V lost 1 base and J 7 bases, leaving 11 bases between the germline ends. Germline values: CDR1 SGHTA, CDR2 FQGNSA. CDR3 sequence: CASSLGYQVNEQFF. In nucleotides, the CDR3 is TGTGCCAGCAGCTTAGGGTACCAGGTTAATGAGCAGTTCTTC. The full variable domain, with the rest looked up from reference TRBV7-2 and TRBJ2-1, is GAGVSQSPSNKVTEKGKDVELRCDPISGHTALYWYRQSLGQGLEFLIYFQGNSAPDKSGLPSDRFSAERTGGSVSTLTIQRTQQEDSAVYLCASSLGYQVNEQFFGPGTRLTVL.

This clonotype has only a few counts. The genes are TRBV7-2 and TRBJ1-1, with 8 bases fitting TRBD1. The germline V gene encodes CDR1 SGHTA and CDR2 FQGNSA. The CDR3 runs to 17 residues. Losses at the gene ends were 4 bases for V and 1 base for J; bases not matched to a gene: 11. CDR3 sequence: CASSSKPVDRGNTEAFF. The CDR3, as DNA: TGTGCCAGCAGCTCCAAACCCGTCGACAGGGGGAACACTGAAGCTTTCTTT.

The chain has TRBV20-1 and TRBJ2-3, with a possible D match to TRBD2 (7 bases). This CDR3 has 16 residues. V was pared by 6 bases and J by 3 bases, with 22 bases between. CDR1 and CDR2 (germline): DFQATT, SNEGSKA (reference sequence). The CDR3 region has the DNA TGCAGTGCCCGGGGGAGGGCGGGGGCTTGGACAGATACGCAGTATTTT. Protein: CSARGRAGAWTDTQYF.

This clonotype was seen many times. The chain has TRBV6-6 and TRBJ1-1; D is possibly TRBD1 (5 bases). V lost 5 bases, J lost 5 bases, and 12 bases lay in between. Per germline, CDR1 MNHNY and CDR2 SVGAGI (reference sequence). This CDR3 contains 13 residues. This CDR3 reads CASSGALGTEAFF. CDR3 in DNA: TGTGCCAGCAGTGGGGCGCTGGGGACTGAAGCTTTCTTT.

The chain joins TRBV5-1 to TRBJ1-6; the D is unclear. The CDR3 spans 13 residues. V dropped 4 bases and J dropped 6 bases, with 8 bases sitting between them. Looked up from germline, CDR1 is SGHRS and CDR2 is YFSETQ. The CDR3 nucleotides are TGCGCCAGCAGCCGAAGGTTTAATTCACCCCTCCACTTT. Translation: CASSRRFNSPLHF.

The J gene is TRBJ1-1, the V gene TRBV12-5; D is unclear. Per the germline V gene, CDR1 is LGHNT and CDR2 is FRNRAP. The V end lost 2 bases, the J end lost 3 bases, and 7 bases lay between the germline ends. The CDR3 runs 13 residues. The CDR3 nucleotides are TGTGCTAGTGGTTTGTACGGATACACTGAAGCTTTCTTT. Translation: CASGLYGYTEAFF.

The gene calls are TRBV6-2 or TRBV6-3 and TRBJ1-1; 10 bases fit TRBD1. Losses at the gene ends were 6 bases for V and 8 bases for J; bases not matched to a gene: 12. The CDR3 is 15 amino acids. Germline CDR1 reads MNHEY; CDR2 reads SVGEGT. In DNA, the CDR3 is TGTGCCAGCAGGGATCCGGGACAGGGGATCTCAGAAGCTTTCTTT. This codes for CASRDPGQGISEAFF.

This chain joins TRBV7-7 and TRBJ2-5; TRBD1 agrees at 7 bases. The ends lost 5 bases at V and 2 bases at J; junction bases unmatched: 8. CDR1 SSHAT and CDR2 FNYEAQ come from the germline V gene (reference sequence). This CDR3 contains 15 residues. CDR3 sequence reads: CASSATGVWQETQYF. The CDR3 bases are TGTGCCAGCAGCGCAACAGGGGTTTGGCAAGAGACCCAGTACTTC.

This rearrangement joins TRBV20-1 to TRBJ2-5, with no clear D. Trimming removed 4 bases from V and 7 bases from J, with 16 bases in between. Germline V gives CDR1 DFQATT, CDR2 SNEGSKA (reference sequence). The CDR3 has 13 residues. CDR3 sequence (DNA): TGCAGTGCTATAGATCCCCCGGAGTGGACCCAGTACTTC. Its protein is CSAIDPPEWTQYF.

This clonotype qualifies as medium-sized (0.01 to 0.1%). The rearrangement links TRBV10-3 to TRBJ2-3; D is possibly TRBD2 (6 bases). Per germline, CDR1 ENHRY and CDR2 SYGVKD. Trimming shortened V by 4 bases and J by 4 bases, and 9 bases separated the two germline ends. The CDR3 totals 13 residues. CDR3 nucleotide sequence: TGTGCCATCAGTGGCCGGGACTCAGATACGCAGTATTTT. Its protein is CAISGRDSDTQYF.

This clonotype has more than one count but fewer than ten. CDR3 protein: CASSPWGAGNIQYF. The CDR3 region has the DNA TGTGCCAGCAGCCCCTGGGGAGCCGGAAACATTCAGTACTTC. The V call is TRBV5-4, the J call TRBJ2-4, with a possible D match to TRBD2 (5 bases). The CDR3 consists of 14 residues. Deletions cut 4 bases from V and 6 bases from J, with 14 bases between. CDR1 is SGHNT and CDR2 is YYREEE in the germline V gene (reference sequence). The whole variable domain, filled in from reference TRBV5-4 and TRBJ2-4, reads ETGVTQSPTHLIKTRGQQVTLRCSSQSGHNTVSWYQQALGQGPQFIFQYYREEENGRGNFPPRFSGLQFPNYSSELNVNALELDDSALYLCASSPWGAGNIQYFGAGTRLSVL.

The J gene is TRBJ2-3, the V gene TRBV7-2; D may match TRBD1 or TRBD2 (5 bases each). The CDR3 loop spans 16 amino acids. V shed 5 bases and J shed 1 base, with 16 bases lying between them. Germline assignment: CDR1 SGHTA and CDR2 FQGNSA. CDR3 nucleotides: TGTGCCAGCAGCCTGGCCTCGATGGGGGGCACAGATACGCAGTATTTT. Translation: CASSLASMGGTDTQYF.

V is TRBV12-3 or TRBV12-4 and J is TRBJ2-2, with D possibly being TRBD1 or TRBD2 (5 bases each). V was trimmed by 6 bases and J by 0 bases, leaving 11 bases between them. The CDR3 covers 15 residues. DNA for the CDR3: TGTGCCAGCAGCCCGGGACGTACGAACACCGGGGAGCTGTTTTTT. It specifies CASSPGRTNTGELFF.

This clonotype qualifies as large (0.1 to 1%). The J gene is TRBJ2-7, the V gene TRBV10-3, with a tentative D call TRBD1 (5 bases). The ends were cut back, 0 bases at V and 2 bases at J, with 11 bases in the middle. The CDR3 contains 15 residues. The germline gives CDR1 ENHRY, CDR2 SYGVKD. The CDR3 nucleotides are TGTGCCATCAGTGAGTCGACAGCGTTGACCTACGAGCAGTACTTC. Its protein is CAISESTALTYEQYF.

CDR3 residues: CASSLGRAPLEAFF. CDR3 nucleotide sequence: TGTGCCAGCAGCTTGGGCAGGGCCCCTTTAGAAGCTTTCTTT. This rearrangement joins TRBV7-2 to TRBJ1-1; maybe TRBD1 (5 bases). The ends were cut back, 3 bases at V and 8 bases at J, with 16 bases in the middle. Germline V gene lookup returns CDR1 SGHTA and CDR2 FQGNSA. The CDR3 extends over 14 amino acids.

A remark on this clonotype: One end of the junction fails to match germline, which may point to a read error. CDR3 sequence (DNA): TGTGCCAGCAGCTCCGGGACTACTAACATCGGGGAGCTGTTTTTT. This sequence encodes CASSSGTTNIGELFF. The V gene is TRBV6-1, the J gene TRBJ2-2; TRBD2 matches 7 bases. Germline V gives CDR1 MNHNS, CDR2 SASEGT. This CDR3 comprises 15 residues.

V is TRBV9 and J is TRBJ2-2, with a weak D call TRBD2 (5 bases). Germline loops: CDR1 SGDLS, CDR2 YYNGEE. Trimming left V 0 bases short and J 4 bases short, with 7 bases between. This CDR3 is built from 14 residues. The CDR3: CASSVVGLTGELFF. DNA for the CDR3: TGTGCCAGCAGCGTAGTTGGACTCACCGGGGAGCTGTTTTTT. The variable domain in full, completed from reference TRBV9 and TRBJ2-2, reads DSGVTQTPKHLITATGQRVTLRCSPRSGDLSVYWYQQSLDQGLQFLIQYYNGEERAKGNILERFSAQQFPDLHSELNLSSLELGDSALYFCASSVVGLTGELFFGEGSRLTVL.

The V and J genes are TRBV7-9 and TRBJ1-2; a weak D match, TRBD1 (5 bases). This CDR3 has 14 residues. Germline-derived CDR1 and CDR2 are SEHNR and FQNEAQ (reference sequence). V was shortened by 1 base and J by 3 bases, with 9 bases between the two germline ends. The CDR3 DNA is TGTGCCAGCAGCTTAGGTGTCAGGGACTATGGCTACACCTTC. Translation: CASSLGVRDYGYTF.

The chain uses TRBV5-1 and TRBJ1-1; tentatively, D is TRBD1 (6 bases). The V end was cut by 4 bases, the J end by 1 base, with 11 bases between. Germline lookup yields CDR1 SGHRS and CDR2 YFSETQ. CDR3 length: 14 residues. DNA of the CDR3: TGCGCCAGCAGCATCCAGACAGGGAACACTGAAGCTTTCTTT. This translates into CASSIQTGNTEAFF.

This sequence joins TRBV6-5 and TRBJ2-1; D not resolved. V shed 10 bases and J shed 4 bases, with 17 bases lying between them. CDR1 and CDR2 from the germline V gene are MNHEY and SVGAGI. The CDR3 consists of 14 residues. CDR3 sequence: CATFSVTPYNEQFF. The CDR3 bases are TGTGCCACCTTTTCCGTTACCCCTTACAATGAGCAGTTCTTC.

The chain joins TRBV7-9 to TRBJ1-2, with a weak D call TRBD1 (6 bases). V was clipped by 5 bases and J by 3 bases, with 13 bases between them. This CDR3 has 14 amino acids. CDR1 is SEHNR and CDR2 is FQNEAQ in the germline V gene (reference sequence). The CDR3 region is CASSLVGGDYGYTF. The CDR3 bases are TGTGCCAGCAGCCTGGTAGGGGGAGACTATGGCTACACCTTC.

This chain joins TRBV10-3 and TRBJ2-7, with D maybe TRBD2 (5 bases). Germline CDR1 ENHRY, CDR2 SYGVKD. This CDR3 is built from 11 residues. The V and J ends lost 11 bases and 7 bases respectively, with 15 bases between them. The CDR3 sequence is CASRWEREQYF. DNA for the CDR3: TGTGCCTCCAGATGGGAGAGGGAGCAGTACTTC.

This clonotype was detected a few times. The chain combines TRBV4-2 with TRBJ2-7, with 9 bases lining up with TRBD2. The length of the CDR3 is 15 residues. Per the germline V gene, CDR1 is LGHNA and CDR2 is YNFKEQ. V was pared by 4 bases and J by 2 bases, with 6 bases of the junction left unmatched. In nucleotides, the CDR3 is TGTGCCAGCAGCCCGAAGAGCGGGGGGCCCTACGAGCAGTACTTC. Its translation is CASSPKSGGPYEQYF.

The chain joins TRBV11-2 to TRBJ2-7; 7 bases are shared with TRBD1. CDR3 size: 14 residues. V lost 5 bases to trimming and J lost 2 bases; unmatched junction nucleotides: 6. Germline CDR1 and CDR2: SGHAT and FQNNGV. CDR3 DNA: TGTGCCAGCAGCGAAACAGGGGTGCCCTACGAGCAGTACTTC. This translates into CASSETGVPYEQYF. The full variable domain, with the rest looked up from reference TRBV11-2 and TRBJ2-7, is EAGVAQSPRYKIIEKRQSVAFWCNPISGHATLYWYQQILGQGPKLLIQFQNNGVVDDSQLPKDRFSAERLKGVDSTLKIQPAKLEDSAVYLCASSETGVPYEQYFGPGTRLTVT.

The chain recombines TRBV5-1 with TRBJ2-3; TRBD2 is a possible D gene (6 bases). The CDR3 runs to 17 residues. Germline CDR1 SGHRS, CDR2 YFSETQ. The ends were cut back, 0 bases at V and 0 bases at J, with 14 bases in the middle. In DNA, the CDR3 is TGCGCCAGCAGCTTGGCCCTAACTAGCCCTAGCACAGATACGCAGTATTTT. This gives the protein CASSLALTSPSTDTQYF.

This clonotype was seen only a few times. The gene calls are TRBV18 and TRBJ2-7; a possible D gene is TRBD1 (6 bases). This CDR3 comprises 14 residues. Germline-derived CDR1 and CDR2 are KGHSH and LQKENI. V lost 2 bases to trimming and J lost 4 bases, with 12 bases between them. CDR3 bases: TGTGCCAGCTCACCAGGACAGTTAGGATACGAGCAGTACTTC. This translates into CASSPGQLGYEQYF. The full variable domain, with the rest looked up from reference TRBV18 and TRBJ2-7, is NAGVMQNPRHLVRRRGQEARLRCSPMKGHSHVYWYRQLPEEGLKFMVYLQKENIIDESGMPKERFSAEFPKEGPSILRIQQVVRGDSAAYFCASSPGQLGYEQYFGPGTRLTVT.

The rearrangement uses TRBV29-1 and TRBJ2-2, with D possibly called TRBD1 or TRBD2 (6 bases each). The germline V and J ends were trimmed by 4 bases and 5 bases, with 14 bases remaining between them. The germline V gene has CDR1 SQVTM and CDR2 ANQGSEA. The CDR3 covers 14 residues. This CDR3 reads CSVAKGGRTGELFF. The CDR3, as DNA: TGCAGCGTTGCAAAAGGGGGGAGGACCGGGGAGCTGTTTTTT.

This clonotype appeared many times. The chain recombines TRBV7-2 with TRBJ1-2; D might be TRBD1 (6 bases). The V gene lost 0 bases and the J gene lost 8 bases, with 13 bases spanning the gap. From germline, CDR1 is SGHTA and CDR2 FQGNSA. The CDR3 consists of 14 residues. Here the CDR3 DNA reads TGTGCCAGCAGCTTAGCGCTCCCAGGGGAAGGCTACACCTTC. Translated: CASSLALPGEGYTF. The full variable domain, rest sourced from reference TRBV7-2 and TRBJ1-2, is GAGVSQSPSNKVTEKGKDVELRCDPISGHTALYWYRQSLGQGLEFLIYFQGNSAPDKSGLPSDRFSAERTGGSVSTLTIQRTQQEDSAVYLCASSLALPGEGYTFGSGTRLTVV.